A single sample gave rise to the 30 T cell receptor beta chains below, sequenced in a study of blood T cell repertoires in COVID-19 (dated by TCRdb to 2020 to 2022). The library was obtained by the immunoSEQ multiplex PCR assay. TCRdb mirrors the immuneACCESS table, restricted to in-frame sequences. Some clones are absent from its copies; in checked studies, under half trace to an unresolved V gene, and the reason for the others is unknown. Within this sample are approximately 210,000 clones, with 65% to 90% of them counted one time only. The ten largest clones represent roughly 5% of the sample. The specimen was peripheral blood. The receptor set was obtained from a human donor in a cohort sampled during active COVID-19.

The V call is TRBV4-1, the J call TRBJ2-7, with TRBD2 identical over 10 bases. Losses at the gene ends were 2 bases for V and 5 bases for J; bases not matched to a gene: 6. CDR1 MGHRA and CDR2 YSYEKL come from the germline V gene. CDR3 length equals 15 residues. The DNA of the CDR3 is TGCGCCAGCAGCCAAAGGGTAGCGGGAGGCCACGAGCAGTACTTC. Its protein is CASSQRVAGGHEQYF.

V gene TRBV5-6 combines with J gene TRBJ1-2, with 7 bases that match TRBD1. The CDR3 has 15 amino acids. Germline values: CDR1 SGHDT, CDR2 YYEEEE. V lost 0 bases to trimming and J lost 6 bases; unmatched junction nucleotides: 8. CDR3 nucleotides: TGTGCCAGCAGCTTGGCCAGGGGGAGGCGTAATGGCTACACCTTC. Translated, it gives CASSLARGRRNGYTF.

This chain connects TRBV6-2 or TRBV6-3 to TRBJ1-5, with unresolved D. V was shortened by 6 bases and J by 0 bases, with 9 bases between the two germline ends. The germline V gene encodes CDR1 MNHEY and CDR2 SVGEGT. The CDR3 runs to 14 residues. CDR3 residues: CASSRSNSNQPQHF. The CDR3 bases are TGTGCCAGCAGCCGCAGTAATAGCAATCAGCCCCAGCATTTT.

V is TRBV18 and J is TRBJ2-7; 9 bases are shared with TRBD1. The CDR3 is 13 amino acids. The germline V gene has CDR1 KGHSH and CDR2 LQKENI. The V gene end was trimmed by 5 bases and the J gene end by 7 bases; junction bases not matched to a gene: 6. As DNA, the CDR3 is TGTGCCAGCTCAACAGGACAGGGGAGGGAGCAGTACTTC. As protein: CASSTGQGREQYF.

The rearrangement joins TRBV11-3 to TRBJ2-2, with D tentatively TRBD2 (7 bases). Germline lookup yields CDR1 SGHNT and CDR2 YENEEA. The CDR3 loop spans 15 amino acids. The V and J ends lost 5 bases and 6 bases respectively, with 16 bases between them. The CDR3 protein is CASSGGARRPGELFF. The CDR3 DNA is TGTGCCAGCAGCGGGGGGGCGCGGAGACCCGGGGAGCTGTTTTTT.

The chain combines TRBV6-6 with TRBJ1-5, with TRBD1 identical over 7 bases. This CDR3 contains 16 residues. CDR1 and CDR2 (germline): MNHNY, SVGAGI (reference sequence). V lost 0 bases to trimming and J lost 4 bases; unmatched junction nucleotides: 6. The CDR3 coding sequence is TGTGCCAGCAGTTACTCAAAAGGGGGCGGTAATCAGCCCCAGCATTTT. It codes for CASSYSKGGGNQPQHF.

This sequence joins TRBV4-3 and TRBJ2-7; TRBD1 might be the D (5 bases). Trimming removed 0 bases from V and 3 bases from J, with 12 bases in between. The germline gives CDR1 LGHNA, CDR2 YSLEER. The CDR3 runs 15 residues. The DNA of the CDR3 is TGCGCCAGCAGCCAAGATCGACAGAAGTTCTACGAGCAGTACTTC. This translates into CASSQDRQKFYEQYF.

This clone came up once. This sequence joins TRBV18 and TRBJ2-5; D is unclear. This CDR3 contains 14 residues. V was clipped by 6 bases and J by 4 bases, with 15 bases between them. CDR1 and CDR2 from the germline V gene are KGHSH and LQKENI. This CDR3 reads CASSPGPQAETQYF. The CDR3 bases are TGTGCCAGCTCCCCCGGTCCCCAGGCAGAGACCCAGTACTTC.

This chain uses TRBV9 with TRBJ1-1; D is undetermined. The germline V and J ends were trimmed by 0 bases and 4 bases, with 10 bases remaining between them. The CDR3 is 14 residues long. CDR1 is SGDLS and CDR2 is YYNGEE in the germline V gene. Here the CDR3 DNA reads TGTGCCAGCAGCGTAGATGTCGAAGCCACTGAAGCTTTCTTT. This translates into CASSVDVEATEAFF.

The CDR3 protein is CASSSDRGRRNTEAFF. The CDR3 DNA reads as TGTGCCAGCAGTTCAGACAGGGGGCGTCGAAACACTGAAGCTTTCTTT. The rearrangement uses TRBV6-2 or TRBV6-3 and TRBJ1-1; 10 nucleotides agree with TRBD1. Trimming removed 4 bases from V and 2 bases from J; junction bases left unmatched: 7. Germline CDR1 is MNHEY and CDR2 is SVGEGT. There are 16 residues in the CDR3.

This clone came up once. The chain couples TRBV10-3 to TRBJ2-5; TRBD2 matches 9 bases. Germline V gene data show CDR1 as ENHRY and CDR2 as SYGVKD. There are 14 residues in the CDR3. V was pared by 4 bases and J by 3 bases, with 3 bases of the junction left unmatched. In nucleotides, the CDR3 is TGTGCCATCAGTGGCCCTAGCGGGGAAGAGACCCAGTACTTC. Its protein product is CAISGPSGEETQYF.

As regards this clone: In the same sample, other DNA sequences code for this CDR3. The rearrangement joins TRBV20-1 to TRBJ2-3; 13 nucleotides agree with TRBD2. The germline V gene encodes CDR1 DFQATT and CDR2 SNEGSKA (reference sequence). The CDR3 consists of 16 residues. V dropped 3 bases and J dropped 5; count of bases not matched to a gene: 8. The CDR3: CSASLTSGRAGDTQYF. In DNA, the CDR3 is TGCAGTGCTAGTCTTACTAGCGGGAGGGCCGGAGATACGCAGTATTTT.

The CDR3 nucleotides are TGTGCCAGCAGCTTGGGTGGACAGGAAGAGACCCAGTACTTC. Translating gives CASSLGGQEETQYF. The V call is TRBV11-1, the J call TRBJ2-5; 7 nucleotides align to TRBD1. The CDR3 has 14 amino acids. The V and J ends lost 3 bases and 3 bases, in that order; junction bases with no gene match: 4. The germline V gene encodes CDR1 SGHAT and CDR2 FQDESV (reference sequence).

The chain combines TRBV24-1 with TRBJ1-2; D gene uncertain. This CDR3 region has 13 residues. CDR1 and CDR2 from the germline V gene are KGHDR and SFDVKD. V was shortened by 4 bases and J by 4 bases, with 9 bases between the two germline ends. The CDR3 bases are TGTGCCACCAGTGAGACACAACTCTATGGCTACACCTTC. The encoded protein is CATSETQLYGYTF.

This clone came up once. This chain connects TRBV5-1 to TRBJ2-1; TRBD1 matches 9 bases. Trimming cost V 1 base and J 6 bases; bases outside gene matches: 5. The CDR3 is made up of 15 amino acids. From germline, CDR1 is SGHRS and CDR2 YFSETQ. The chain's CDR3 is CASSLLQGATNEQFF. The CDR3 DNA reads TGCGCCAGCAGCTTGTTACAGGGGGCGACCAATGAGCAGTTCTTC.

This chain links TRBV7-3 with TRBJ2-2, with D possibly TRBD2 on 5 matching bases. This CDR3 spans 15 amino acids. Trimming removed 1 base at V and 6 bases at J, with 12 bases between. The V gene's germline CDR1 is SGHTA and CDR2 FQGTGA. CDR3 amino acids: CASSLRGISPGELFF. The CDR3 DNA sequence: TGTGCCAGCAGCTTAAGAGGGATTAGTCCCGGGGAGCTGTTTTTT.

The V gene is TRBV6-1, the J gene TRBJ1-1, with TRBD1 as a possible D gene (5 bases). The V and J ends lost 4 bases and 0 bases respectively, with 15 bases between them. CDR3 length: 16 residues. CDR1 MNHNS and CDR2 SASEGT come from the germline V gene. CDR3 DNA sequence: TGTGCCAGCAGTGTACAACAGGCCCTCATGAACACTGAAGCTTTCTTT. The encoded protein is CASSVQQALMNTEAFF.

The J gene is TRBJ2-7, the V gene TRBV5-4; 13 nucleotides line up with TRBD2. Per germline, CDR1 SGHNT and CDR2 YYREEE (reference sequence). V was pared by 4 bases and J by 0 bases, with 13 bases of the junction left unmatched. The CDR3 covers 19 residues. CDR3 sequence (DNA): TGTGCCAGCAGCCGGGCGGCATCCGGACTAGCGGGAGACTCCTACGAGCAGTACTTC. This encodes CASSRAASGLAGDSYEQYF.

The V and J genes are TRBV28 and TRBJ1-2; 10 nucleotides align to TRBD1. Germline values: CDR1 MDHEN, CDR2 SYDVKM. The CDR3 loop spans 14 amino acids. V shed 6 bases and J 7 bases; nucleotides not matched to a gene: 8. CDR3 sequence (DNA): TGTGCCAGCAGACTGACAGGGGGCGAACGTGGCTACACCTTC. Protein product: CASRLTGGERGYTF.

The V gene is TRBV18, the J gene TRBJ2-6; 14 nucleotides line up with TRBD2. J gave up 1 base and V 3 bases, and 2 bases lay outside the gene matches. The germline CDR1 and CDR2 sequences are KGHSH and LQKENI. This CDR3 is 18 amino acids long. The CDR3 region is CASSPGLAGGSGANVLTF. CDR3 bases: TGTGCCAGCTCACCCGGACTAGCGGGAGGTTCTGGGGCCAACGTCCTGACTTTC.

This clone was counted once. J is TRBJ1-1 and V is TRBV7-8; D is undetermined. Trimming cost V 2 bases and J 2 bases, with 12 bases left between them. The CDR3 runs to 15 residues. CDR1 and CDR2 (germline): SGHVS, FQNEAQ. This chain's CDR3 is CASSLIRAGNTEAFF. The CDR3 region has the DNA TGTGCCAGCAGCTTAATTCGGGCGGGTAACACTGAAGCTTTCTTT.

This chain connects TRBV28 to TRBJ2-7, with D tentatively TRBD2 (7 bases). The germline V gene has CDR1 MDHEN and CDR2 SYDVKM. V was pared by 1 base and J by 6 bases, with 10 bases between. The CDR3 runs to 13 residues. The CDR3 sequence is CASSLSGGSEQYF. CDR3 nucleotides: TGTGCCAGCAGTTTATCGGGGGGCTCCGAGCAGTACTTC.

CDR3 residues: CASSFGLAGDRDTQYF. The CDR3 nucleotides read TGTGCCAGCAGTTTTGGACTAGCGGGCGACAGGGATACGCAGTATTTT. V is TRBV28 and J is TRBJ2-3; TRBD2 aligns across 11 bases. V shed 3 bases, J shed 6 bases, and the junction held 8 bases outside the gene matches. Germline CDR1 MDHEN, CDR2 SYDVKM. This CDR3 is 16 amino acids long.

A few counts support this clone. The chain couples TRBV7-9 to TRBJ1-6, with D tentatively TRBD1 (5 bases). Germline lookup yields CDR1 SEHNR and CDR2 FQNEAQ (reference sequence). Trimming shortened V by 8 bases and J by 5 bases, and 13 bases separated the two germline ends. This CDR3 is 14 amino acids long. The chain's CDR3 is CASGSTDNNSPLHF. The CDR3 coding sequence is TGTGCCAGCGGGTCGACAGATAATAATTCACCCCTCCACTTT.

This chain joins TRBV12-3 or TRBV12-4 and TRBJ1-5, with unresolved D. This CDR3 spans 11 amino acids. V lost 1 base, J lost 14 bases, and 9 bases lay in between. CDR3 in DNA: TGTGCCAGCAGTTTAGGTCCTGAGGAGCATTTT. This translates into CASSLGPEEHF.

This clone was picked up a small number of times. V is TRBV24-1 and J is TRBJ2-7; D not certain. Germline CDR1 KGHDR, CDR2 SFDVKD. CDR3 size: 13 residues. V was shortened by 5 bases and J by 3 bases, with 10 bases between the two germline ends. This chain's CDR3 is CATSGAADYEQYF. The CDR3, as DNA: TGTGCCACCAGTGGGGCAGCCGACTACGAGCAGTACTTC.

V gene TRBV19 combines with J gene TRBJ2-6, with 11 positions matching TRBD1. The CDR3 length is 17 residues. V gave up 6 bases and J gave up 0 bases; unmatched junction bases: 4. Germline-derived CDR1 and CDR2 are LNHDA and SQIVND (reference sequence). This chain's CDR3 is CASSTGQGASGANVLTF. The CDR3 coding sequence is TGTGCCAGTAGCACTGGACAGGGGGCCTCTGGGGCCAACGTCCTGACTTTC.

This clone was detected only once. This chain uses TRBV19 with TRBJ1-2, with TRBD1 matching over 10 bases. This CDR3 comprises 15 residues. Germline V gene lookup returns CDR1 LNHDA and CDR2 SQIVND (reference sequence). J gave up 4 bases and V 3 bases, and 5 bases lay outside the gene matches. CDR3 sequence reads: CASSIIGTGVYGYTF. The CDR3 DNA reads TGTGCCAGTAGTATTATCGGGACAGGGGTCTATGGCTACACCTTC.

The chain couples TRBV10-3 to TRBJ1-2; 7 positions agree with TRBD1. V gave up 6 bases and J gave up 0 bases; unmatched junction bases: 4. The CDR3 is 14 amino acids. CDR1 and CDR2 from the germline V gene are ENHRY and SYGVKD. The CDR3 nucleotides read TGTGCCATCAGGGGGACAGTGTCTAACTATGGCTACACCTTC. This encodes CAIRGTVSNYGYTF.

The V call is TRBV6-1, the J call TRBJ2-1; the match to TRBD1 covers 7 bases. This CDR3 region has 15 residues. V was clipped by 2 bases and J by 7 bases; unmatched bases: 8. Germline CDR1 and CDR2: MNHNS and SASEGT. The CDR3 reads CASSESRGRRNEQFF. DNA for the CDR3: TGTGCCAGCAGTGAATCTAGGGGGCGAAGGAATGAGCAGTTCTTC.